Sequencing of this T cell receptor (beta chain) was carried out in a study of T cells in Graves' hyperthyroidism and ophthalmopathy. The CDR3 is 14 residues long. Deletions cut 5 bases from V and 4 bases from J, with 14 bases between. Germline CDR1 SGHDN, CDR2 FVKESK. RNA transcripts provided the source from which TCR beta CDR3 regions were amplified. A first-round RT-PCR of the TCR CDR3 used the HTBI primer set. TCRdb fed the multiplex PCR reads into MiXCR, producing one record per CDR3 protein. The sample has roughly 380,000 distinct CDR3 sequences, roughly 12% seen once. The sequencing sample was made of blood. The receptor was isolated from a man aged 30 to 45 with Graves' hyperthyroidism that later progressed to Graves' ophthalmopathy. The J gene is TRBJ1-2, the V gene TRBV14; a possible D gene is TRBD1 (6 bases). CDR3 nucleotides: TGTGCCAGCAGCACCGGGGGCAGGGTCTATGGCTACACCTTC. Translation gives CASSTGGRVYGYTF.